This T cell receptor (beta chain) originates from a study of cytomegalovirus exposure and HLA in healthy donors. Findings of the study overall: V- and J-gene trimming of TCR beta was linked (in a later analysis) to a missense DCLRE1C variant. The classifier reportedly diagnosed cytomegalovirus status with high sensitivity and specificity.

The primer mix had 60 Vbeta and 13 Jbeta primers. TCRdb's copy holds only in-frame clones and misses some; the assay was immunoSEQ multiplex PCR. Of around 130,000 clones in the sample, roughly 88% were seen once. This CDR3 contains 11 residues. Germline CDR1 reads DFQATT; CDR2 reads SNEGSKA (reference sequence). Trimming stripped 5 bases from V and 10 bases from J, with 12 bases between. This clone has only one observation. Its specificity is unknown. Sequences were obtained from PBMCs. This TCR was recovered from a boy aged 5-17 years in good health and CMV-seronegative. The chain has TRBV20-1 and TRBJ2-1; TRBD1 is a possible D gene (6 bases). The DNA for the CDR3 is TGCAGTGCTCTGCAGGGGTACGAGCAGTTCTTC. Its translation: CSALQGYEQFF.